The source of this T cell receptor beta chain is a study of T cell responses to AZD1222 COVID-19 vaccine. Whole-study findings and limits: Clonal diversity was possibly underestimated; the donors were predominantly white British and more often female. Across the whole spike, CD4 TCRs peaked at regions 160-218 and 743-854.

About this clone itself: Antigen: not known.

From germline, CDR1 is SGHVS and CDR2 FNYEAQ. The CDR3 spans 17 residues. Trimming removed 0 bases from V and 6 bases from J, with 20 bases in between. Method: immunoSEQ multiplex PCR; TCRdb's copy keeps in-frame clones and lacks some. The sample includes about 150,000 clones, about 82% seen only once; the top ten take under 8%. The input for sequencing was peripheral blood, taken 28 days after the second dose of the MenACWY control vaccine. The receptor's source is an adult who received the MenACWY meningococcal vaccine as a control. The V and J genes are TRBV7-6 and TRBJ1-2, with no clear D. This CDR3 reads CASSLAFYRTLKDGYTF. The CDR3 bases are TGTGCCAGCAGCTTAGCCTTCTACCGGACCCTGAAGGATGGCTACACCTTC.